These 9 T cell receptor beta chains were sequenced from one sample in a study of T-cell reconstitution after alpha-beta-depleted transplantation in children. It was with unique molecular identifiers that the TCRbeta library was prepared. MiXCR, run by TCRdb on the PCR reads, gives a single entry per CDR3 protein. The profile shows roughly 570,000 distinct CDR3 sequences, 25% to 30% of them singletons. The sample was PBMCs, taken before TCRalphabeta/CD19-depleted stem cell transplant. The receptor source for this set is a boy younger than two with Wiskott-Aldrich syndrome, due to receive a stem cell transplant.

This clonotype has just a few counts. The V and J genes are TRBV20-1 and TRBJ2-1; 12 nucleotides agree with TRBD2. This CDR3 spans 18 amino acids. The germline CDR1 and CDR2 sequences are DFQATT and SNEGSKA (reference sequence). V gave up 0 bases and J gave up 4 bases; unmatched junction bases: 10. CDR3 sequence (DNA): TGCAGTGCTAGAGATCTCACTAGCGGGAGGTTCATTTACAATGAGCAGTTCTTC. Translation: CSARDLTSGRFIYNEQFF.

A few counts support this clonotype. J is TRBJ2-1 and V is TRBV12-3 or TRBV12-4; unclear D gene. Trimming took 3 bases from V and 7 from J, leaving 10 bases between them. The CDR3 sequence is 13 residues long. The CDR3 sequence: CASSFDLSNEQFF. For the CDR3, the DNA is TGTGCCAGCAGTTTTGATCTTTCGAATGAGCAGTTCTTC.

The chain combines TRBV4-1 with TRBJ1-2; D unclear. CDR1 is MGHRA and CDR2 is YSYEKL in the germline V gene. V shed 0 bases and J shed 3 bases, with 8 bases lying between them. The length of the CDR3 is 14 residues. In DNA, the CDR3 is TGCGCCAGCAGCCAAGATGAGGGAGACTATGGCTACACCTTC. As protein: CASSQDEGDYGYTF.

This clonotype showed up just a few times. CDR3 region: CSVTHPVGVRTDTQYF. CDR3 DNA: TGCAGCGTCACCCATCCGGTGGGGGTTCGCACAGATACGCAGTATTTT. The V gene is TRBV29-1, the J gene TRBJ2-3; tentatively, D is TRBD1 or TRBD2 (5 bases each). This CDR3 spans 16 amino acids. V lost 6 bases and J 1 base, leaving 20 bases between the germline ends. Looked up from germline, CDR1 is SQVTM and CDR2 is ANQGSEA.

This clonotype came up a few times. J is TRBJ1-6 and V is TRBV28; 9 bases fit TRBD1. CDR1 and CDR2 from the germline V gene are MDHEN and SYDVKM. J gave up 3 bases and V 6 bases, and 3 bases lay outside the gene matches. This CDR3 spans 15 amino acids. The CDR3 is CASSPDRGYNSPLHF. In DNA, the CDR3 is TGTGCCAGCAGCCCGGACAGGGGCTATAATTCACCCCTCCACTTT. Full variable domain (outside the CDR3, taken from reference TRBV28 and TRBJ1-6): DVKVTQSSRYLVKRTGEKVFLECVQDMDHENMFWYRQDPGLGLRLIYFSYDVKMKEKGDIPEGYSVSREKKERFSLILESASTNQTSMYLCASSPDRGYNSPLHFGNGTRLTVT.

The rearrangement joins TRBV7-2 to TRBJ1-4; D is undetermined. Trimming removed 1 base at V and 14 bases at J, with 14 bases between. Looked up from germline, CDR1 is SGHTA and CDR2 is FQGNSA. The CDR3 sequence is 13 residues long. The CDR3 is CASSLGESRVLFF. The CDR3 DNA reads TGTGCCAGCAGCTTAGGAGAGAGTAGGGTCCTGTTTTTT.

The V gene is TRBV15, the J gene TRBJ1-5, with a weak D call TRBD1 (6 bases). Trimming removed 0 bases from V and 4 bases from J, with 10 bases in between. The CDR3 sequence is 15 residues long. Germline V gives CDR1 LNHNV, CDR2 YYDKDF (reference sequence). The CDR3 here is CATSREWGPNQPQHF. CDR3 bases: TGTGCCACCAGCAGAGAGTGGGGGCCGAATCAGCCCCAGCATTTT.

The genes are TRBV4-1 and TRBJ2-5; possibly TRBD2 for D (6 bases). This CDR3 contains 15 residues. V lost 1 base to trimming and J lost 3 bases, with 12 bases between them. Germline V lookup: CDR1 MGHRA, CDR2 YSYEKL. The CDR3 nucleotides are TGCGCCAGCAGCCAAGGCCGGGACTGGAAAGAGACCCAGTACTTC. Protein: CASSQGRDWKETQYF.

This clonotype showed up many times. The chain combines TRBV5-1 with TRBJ2-7; D ambiguous. Trimming removed 2 bases at V and 3 bases at J, with 6 bases between. The CDR3 length is 12 residues. Per germline, CDR1 SGHRS and CDR2 YFSETQ. The CDR3: CASSLGNYEQYF. CDR3 bases: TGCGCCAGCAGCTTAGGGAACTACGAGCAGTACTTC.